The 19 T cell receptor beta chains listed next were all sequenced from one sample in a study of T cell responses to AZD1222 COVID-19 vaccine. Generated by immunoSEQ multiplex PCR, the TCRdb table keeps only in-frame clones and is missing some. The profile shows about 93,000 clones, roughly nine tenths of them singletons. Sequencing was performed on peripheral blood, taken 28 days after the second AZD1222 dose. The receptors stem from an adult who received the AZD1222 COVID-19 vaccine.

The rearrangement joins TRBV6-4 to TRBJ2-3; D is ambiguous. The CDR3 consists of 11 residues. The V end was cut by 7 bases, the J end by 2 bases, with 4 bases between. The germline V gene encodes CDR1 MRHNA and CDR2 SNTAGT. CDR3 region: CASIYTDTQYF. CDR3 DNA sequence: TGTGCCAGCATTTACACAGATACGCAGTATTTT.

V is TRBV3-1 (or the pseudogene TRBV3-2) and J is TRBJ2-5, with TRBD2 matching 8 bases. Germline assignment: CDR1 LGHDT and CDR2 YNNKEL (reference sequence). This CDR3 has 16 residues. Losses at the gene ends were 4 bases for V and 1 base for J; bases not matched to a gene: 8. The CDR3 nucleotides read TGTGCCAGCAGCCCCCTGGTTAGCGGGACCCAAGAGACCCAGTACTTC. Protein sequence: CASSPLVSGTQETQYF.

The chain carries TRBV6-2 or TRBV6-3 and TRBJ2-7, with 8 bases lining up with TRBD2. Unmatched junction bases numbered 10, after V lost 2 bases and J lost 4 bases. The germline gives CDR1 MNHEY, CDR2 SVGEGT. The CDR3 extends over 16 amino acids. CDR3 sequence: CASSYRRGAVHYEQYF. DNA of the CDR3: TGTGCCAGCAGTTACCGGCGGGGGGCCGTTCATTACGAGCAGTACTTC.

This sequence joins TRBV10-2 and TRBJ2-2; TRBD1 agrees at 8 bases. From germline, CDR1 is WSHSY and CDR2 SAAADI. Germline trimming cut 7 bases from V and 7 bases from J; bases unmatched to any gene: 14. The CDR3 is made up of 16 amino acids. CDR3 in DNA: TGCGCCAGCAATTCAGGGGGCGCGGTTGGCCGCGGGGAGCTGTTTTTT. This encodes CASNSGGAVGRGELFF.

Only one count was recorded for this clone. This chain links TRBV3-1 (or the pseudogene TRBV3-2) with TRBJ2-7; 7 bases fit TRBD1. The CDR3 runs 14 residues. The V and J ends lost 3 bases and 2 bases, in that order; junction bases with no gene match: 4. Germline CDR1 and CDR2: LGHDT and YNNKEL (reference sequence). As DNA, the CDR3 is TGTGCCAGCAGCCATCCCGGACAGGCCTACGAGCAGTACTTC. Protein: CASSHPGQAYEQYF.

This CDR3 is CASSFGGNTEAFF. CDR3 DNA sequence: TGTGCCAGCAGTTTCGGGGGGAACACTGAAGCTTTCTTT. J is TRBJ1-1 and V is TRBV12-3 or TRBV12-4; TRBD1 is a possible D gene (5 bases). The CDR3 consists of 13 residues. Trimming pared 3 bases from V and 1 base from J, leaving 6 bases between.

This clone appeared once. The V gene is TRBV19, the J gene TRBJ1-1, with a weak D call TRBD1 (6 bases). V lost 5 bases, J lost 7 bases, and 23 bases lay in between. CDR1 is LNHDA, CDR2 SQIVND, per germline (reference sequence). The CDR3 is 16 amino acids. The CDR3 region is CASSFSLKGQRIEAFF. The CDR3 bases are TGTGCCAGTAGTTTTTCCTTGAAAGGACAGAGAATTGAAGCTTTCTTT.

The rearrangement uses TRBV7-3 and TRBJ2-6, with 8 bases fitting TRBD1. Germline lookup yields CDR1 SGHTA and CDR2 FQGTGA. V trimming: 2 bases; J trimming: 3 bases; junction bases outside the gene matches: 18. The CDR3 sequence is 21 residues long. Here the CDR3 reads CASSLRPSGGDTSGGANVLTF. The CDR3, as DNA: TGTGCCAGCAGCTTACGTCCATCAGGGGGCGACACCTCCGGTGGGGCCAACGTCCTGACTTTC. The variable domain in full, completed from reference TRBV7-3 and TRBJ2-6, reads GAGVSQTPSNKVTEKGKYVELRCDPISGHTALYWYRQSLGQGPEFLIYFQGTGAADDSGLPNDRFFAVRPEGSVSTLKIQRTERGDSAVYLCASSLRPSGGDTSGGANVLTFGAGSRLTVL.

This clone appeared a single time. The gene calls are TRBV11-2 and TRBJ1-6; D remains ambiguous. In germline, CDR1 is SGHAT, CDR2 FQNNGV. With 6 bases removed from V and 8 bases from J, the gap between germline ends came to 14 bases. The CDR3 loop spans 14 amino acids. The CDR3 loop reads CASRGGGSHSPLHF. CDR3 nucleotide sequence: TGTGCCAGCAGGGGTGGAGGGTCACATTCACCCCTCCACTTT.

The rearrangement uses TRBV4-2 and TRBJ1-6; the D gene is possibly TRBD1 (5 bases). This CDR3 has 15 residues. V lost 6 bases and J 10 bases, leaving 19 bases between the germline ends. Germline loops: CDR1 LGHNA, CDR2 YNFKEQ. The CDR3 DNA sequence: TGTGCCAGCAGGGAACCGGGACGGAAGATCTCACCCCTCCACTTT. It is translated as CASREPGRKISPLHF.

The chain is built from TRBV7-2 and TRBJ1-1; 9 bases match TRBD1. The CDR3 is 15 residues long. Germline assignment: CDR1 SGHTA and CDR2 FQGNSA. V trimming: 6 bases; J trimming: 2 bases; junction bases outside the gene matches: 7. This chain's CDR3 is CASRPTGGRNTEAFF. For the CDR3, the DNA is TGTGCCAGCAGGCCGACAGGGGGGAGAAACACTGAAGCTTTCTTT.

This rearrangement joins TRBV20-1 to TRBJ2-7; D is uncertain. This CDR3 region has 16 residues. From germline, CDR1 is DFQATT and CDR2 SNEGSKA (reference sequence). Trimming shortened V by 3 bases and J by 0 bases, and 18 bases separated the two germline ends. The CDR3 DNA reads TGCAGTGCTAGTCCGACCTCACAACTAAGCTCCTACGAGCAGTACTTC. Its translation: CSASPTSQLSSYEQYF.

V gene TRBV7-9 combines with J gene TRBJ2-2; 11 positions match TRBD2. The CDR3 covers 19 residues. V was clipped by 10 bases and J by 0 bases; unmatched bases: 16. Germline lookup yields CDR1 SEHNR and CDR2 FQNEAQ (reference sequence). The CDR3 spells CATGRGLAGGFTNTGELFF. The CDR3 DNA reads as TGTGCCACCGGTCGTGGGCTAGCGGGAGGTTTTACGAACACCGGGGAGCTGTTTTTT.

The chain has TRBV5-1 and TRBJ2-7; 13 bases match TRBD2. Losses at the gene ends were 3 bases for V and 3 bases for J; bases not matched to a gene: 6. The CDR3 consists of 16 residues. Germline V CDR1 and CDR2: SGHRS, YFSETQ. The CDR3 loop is CASSSGLAGTLYEQYF. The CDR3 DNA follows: TGCGCCAGCAGCTCGGGACTAGCGGGGACCCTCTACGAGCAGTACTTC.

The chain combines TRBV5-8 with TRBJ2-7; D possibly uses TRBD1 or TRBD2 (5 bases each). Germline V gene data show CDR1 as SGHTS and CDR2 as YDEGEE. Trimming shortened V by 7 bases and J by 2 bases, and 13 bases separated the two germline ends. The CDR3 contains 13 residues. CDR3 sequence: CASLRGGAYEQYF. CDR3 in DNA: TGTGCCAGCCTGAGGGGCGGCGCCTACGAGCAGTACTTC.

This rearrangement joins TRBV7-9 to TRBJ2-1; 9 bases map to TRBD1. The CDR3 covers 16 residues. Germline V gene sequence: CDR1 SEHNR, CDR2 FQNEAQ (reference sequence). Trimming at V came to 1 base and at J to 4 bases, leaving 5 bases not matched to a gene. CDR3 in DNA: TGTGCCAGCAGCTTAGATGGGACAGGGATATACAATGAGCAGTTCTTC. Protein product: CASSLDGTGIYNEQFF.

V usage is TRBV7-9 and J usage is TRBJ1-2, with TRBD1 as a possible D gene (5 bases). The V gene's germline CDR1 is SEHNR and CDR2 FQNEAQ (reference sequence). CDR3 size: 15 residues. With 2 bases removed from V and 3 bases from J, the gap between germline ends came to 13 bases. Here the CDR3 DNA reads TGTGCCAGCAGCTTACTCCAGGGCAAGGACTATGGCTACACCTTC. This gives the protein CASSLLQGKDYGYTF.

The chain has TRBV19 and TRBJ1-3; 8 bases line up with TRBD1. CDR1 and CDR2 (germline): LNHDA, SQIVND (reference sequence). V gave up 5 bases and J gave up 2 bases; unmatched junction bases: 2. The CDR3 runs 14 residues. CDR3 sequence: CASSPQGAGNTIYF. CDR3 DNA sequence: TGTGCCAGTAGTCCACAGGGGGCTGGAAACACCATATATTTT.

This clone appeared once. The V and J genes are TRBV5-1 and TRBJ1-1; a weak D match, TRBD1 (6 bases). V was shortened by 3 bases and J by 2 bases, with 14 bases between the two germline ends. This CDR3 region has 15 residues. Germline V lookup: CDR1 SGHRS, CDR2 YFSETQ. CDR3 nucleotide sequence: TGCGCCAGCAGCTCGCTACAGGGATCAAACACTGAAGCTTTCTTT. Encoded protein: CASSSLQGSNTEAFF.